The text below deals with one TCR beta chain. The entry originates in a study of T cell changes during pregnancy in multiple sclerosis. Here immunoSEQ multiplex PCR was the method, and the copy in TCRdb shows in-frame clones only, minus some. Here the sample spans tens of thousands of clones, 85% to 95% being singletons. Material: CD4+ T cells from peripheral blood mononuclear cells, obtained in the second trimester of pregnancy. This clonotype originated in a female donor with multiple sclerosis, enrolled in a pregnancy study.

DNA of the CDR3: TGTGCCAGCAATCCACAGGGGGCTCGAGAGACCCAGTACTTC. Encoded protein: CASNPQGARETQYF. The chain is built from TRBV6-5 and TRBJ2-5; 9 bases agree with TRBD1. Germline V CDR1 and CDR2: MNHEY, SVGAGI. The CDR3 runs to 14 residues. With V trimmed by 7 bases and J by 4 bases, 7 bases remained unmatched.